These 25 T cell receptor beta chains originate from one sample sequenced in a study of OX40 agonist ivuxolimab in advanced cancers. Library construction relied on the immunoSEQ multiplex PCR assay. The table was pulled from immuneACCESS by TCRdb, which kept in-frame rearrangements only. Such tables lose some clones; where checked, under half of the loss comes from unresolved V genes, and the rest has no known cause. This sample gives roughly 88,000 clones in total; around 87% of them show up just once. The top ten constitute roughly 4.5% of the sample. The source material was CD4+ or CD8+ T cells sorted from blood, sampled in a trial of the OX40 agonist ivuxolimab. The receptors derive from an adult with an advanced solid tumor such as melanoma, head and neck, liver or kidney cancer.

This rearrangement joins TRBV10-3 to TRBJ2-6; perhaps TRBD1 as D (6 bases). V dropped 5 bases and J dropped 0 bases, with 11 bases sitting between them. The length of the CDR3 is 16 residues. Germline CDR1 is ENHRY and CDR2 is SYGVKD. CDR3 nucleotide sequence: TGTGCCATCAGTAAAGACAGGACCTCTGGGGCCAACGTCCTGACTTTC. It encodes CAISKDRTSGANVLTF.

This chain uses TRBV2 with TRBJ1-1; D not resolved. With 4 bases removed from V and 6 bases from J, the gap between germline ends came to 12 bases. Germline V gives CDR1 SNHLY, CDR2 FYNNEI. The CDR3 covers 13 residues. This CDR3 reads CASSVAPESEAFF. As DNA, the CDR3 is TGTGCCAGCAGTGTGGCCCCGGAATCTGAAGCTTTCTTT.

V usage is TRBV28 and J usage is TRBJ2-2; 9 bases match TRBD1. The junction had 7 bases not matched to a gene; V was cut back by 4 bases and J by 1 base. CDR1 and CDR2 (germline): MDHEN, SYDVKM. There are 17 residues in the CDR3. DNA of the CDR3: TGTGCCAGCAGTTGGGTTGGGGACAGGGTGAACACCGGGGAGCTGTTTTTT. The encoded protein is CASSWVGDRVNTGELFF.

The J gene is TRBJ2-5, the V gene TRBV10-1; 12 bases map to TRBD2. Judging by the DNA end, TRBJ2-7 fits better; the J call may be wrong. CDR3 length equals 15 residues. The germline CDR1 and CDR2 sequences are WNHNN and SYGVQD (reference sequence). In DNA, the CDR3 is TGCGCCAGCAGTGTGCTAGCGGGAGGGCCCGGCGAGCAGTACTTC. Translating it yields CASSVLAGGPGEQYF.

The chain has TRBV30 and TRBJ1-3; D ambiguous. Trimming cost V 4 bases and J 1 base, with 8 bases left between them. The CDR3 consists of 13 residues. Germline values: CDR1 GTSNPN, CDR2 SVGIG (reference sequence). The CDR3 DNA reads TGTGCCTGGACCGCAGGTTCTGGAAACACCATATATTTT. The encoded protein is CAWTAGSGNTIYF.

V gene TRBV6-5 combines with J gene TRBJ1-1, with a tentative D call TRBD1 (5 bases). Trimming shortened V by 6 bases and J by 9 bases, and 14 bases separated the two germline ends. The CDR3 consists of 12 residues. The germline CDR1 and CDR2 sequences are MNHEY and SVGAGI. CDR3: CASSPAGTKAFF. DNA of the CDR3: TGTGCCAGCAGCCCGGCCGGGACTAAAGCTTTCTTT.

This chain connects TRBV6-5 to TRBJ2-7; 8 positions match TRBD1. The V gene's germline CDR1 is MNHEY and CDR2 SVGAGI. The J segment lost 6 bases and the V segment lost 5 bases, leaving 9 bases of the junction unmatched. CDR3 length equals 14 residues. The CDR3 coding sequence is TGTGCCAGCAGTCTAACGGGACAGGTGATCGAGCAGTACTTC. Its translation is CASSLTGQVIEQYF.

The V gene is TRBV19, the J gene TRBJ2-7, with 8 bases matching TRBD2. The germline V gene encodes CDR1 LNHDA and CDR2 SQIVND (reference sequence). The CDR3 totals 15 residues. V was pared by 3 bases and J by 2 bases, with 6 bases of the junction left unmatched. As DNA, the CDR3 is TGTGCCAGTAGTATCGCCGGGGGGGCGACCTACGAGCAGTACTTC. Translated: CASSIAGGATYEQYF.

In this sample, this clone turned up once. The CDR3 nucleotides read TGTGCCAGTAGTTCTCTCGGCGTCGGGGAGCTGTTTTTT. Translating gives CASSSLGVGELFF. This chain links TRBV19 with TRBJ2-2, with D unresolved. Germline lookup yields CDR1 LNHDA and CDR2 SQIVND (reference sequence). V shed 5 bases and J shed 7 bases, with 11 bases lying between them. The CDR3 has 13 amino acids. The variable domain in full, with the rest retrieved from reference TRBV19 and TRBJ2-2, is DGGITQSPKYLFRKEGQNVTLSCEQNLNHDAMYWYRQDPGQGLRLIYYSQIVNDFQKGDIAEGYSVSREKKESFPLTVTSAQKNPTAFYLCASSSLGVGELFFGEGSRLTVL.

This clone has only one observation. The gene calls are TRBV11-2 and TRBJ2-1; the D gene is possibly TRBD2 (5 bases). Trimming left V 3 bases short and J 0 bases short, with 15 bases between. The CDR3 totals 17 residues. CDR1 and CDR2 (germline): SGHAT, FQNNGV. CDR3 coding DNA: TGTGCCAGCAGCTTTGGTGGCTCGGGGAGCTCCTACAATGAGCAGTTCTTC. Translating it yields CASSFGGSGSSYNEQFF. Full variable domain (rest looked up from reference TRBV11-2 and TRBJ2-1): EAGVAQSPRYKIIEKRQSVAFWCNPISGHATLYWYQQILGQGPKLLIQFQNNGVVDDSQLPKDRFSAERLKGVDSTLKIQPAKLEDSAVYLCASSFGGSGSSYNEQFFGPGTRLTVL.

The chain combines TRBV30 with TRBJ1-5; 12 bases match TRBD1. Losses at the gene ends were 4 bases for V and 0 bases for J; bases not matched to a gene: 7. Germline V lookup: CDR1 GTSNPN, CDR2 SVGIG (reference sequence). This CDR3 spans 17 amino acids. The CDR3 reads CAWKPGTGGYSNQPQHF. CDR3 sequence (DNA): TGTGCCTGGAAACCCGGGACAGGGGGCTATAGCAATCAGCCCCAGCATTTT.

This clone has a single count. The chain uses TRBV18 and TRBJ2-7, with D perhaps given as TRBD1 or TRBD2 (5 bases each). This CDR3 spans 17 amino acids. Between the trimmed V and J ends, which lost 0 bases and 6 bases, there was a span of 21 bases. Germline assignment: CDR1 KGHSH and CDR2 LQKENI. Here the CDR3 reads CASSPPIWGSPWCEQYV. CDR3 bases: TGTGCCAGCTCACCACCGATTTGGGGGAGCCCTTGGTGCGAGCAGTACGTC.

This clone was observed a single time. The rearrangement joins TRBV11-2 to TRBJ2-3; D remains unclear. This CDR3 has 16 amino acids. The germline V gene encodes CDR1 SGHAT and CDR2 FQNNGV. Between the trimmed V and J ends, which lost 1 base and 6 bases, there was a span of 17 bases. CDR3 nucleotide sequence: TGTGCCAGCAGCTTAGTGGGCCCAAGTGGAGCGGATACGCAGTATTTT. Translation: CASSLVGPSGADTQYF.

The chain has TRBV27 and TRBJ1-4; unclear D gene. Per the germline V gene, CDR1 is MNHEY and CDR2 is SMNVEV (reference sequence). The CDR3 sequence is 15 residues long. Trimming stripped 5 bases from V and 0 bases from J, with 10 bases between. The CDR3 region has the DNA TGTGCCAGCAGTAGATCGTGGTCAACTAATGAAAAACTGTTTTTT. Protein: CASSRSWSTNEKLFF.

The J gene is TRBJ2-3, the V gene TRBV6-5; D call uncertain. The CDR3 has 15 amino acids. From germline, CDR1 is MNHEY and CDR2 SVGAGI. V was trimmed by 2 bases and J by 0 bases, leaving 9 bases between them. CDR3 sequence: CASSYGSPSTDTQYF. CDR3 nucleotides: TGTGCCAGCAGTTACGGCAGTCCTAGCACAGATACGCAGTATTTT.

On this clone: Germline is not matched at one junction end, which may reflect a read error. V usage is TRBV7-7 and J usage is TRBJ2-3; 9 bases are shared with TRBD1. The CDR3 is made up of 14 amino acids. CDR1 and CDR2 from the germline V gene are SSHAT and FNYEAQ (reference sequence). For the CDR3, the DNA is TGTGCTAGCAGCCGGGACAGGGGCACAGATACGCAGTATTTT. As protein: CASSRDRGTDTQYF.

The chain is built from TRBV4-3 and TRBJ2-3; a possible D gene is TRBD1 (6 bases). This CDR3 spans 16 amino acids. Trimming left V 1 base short and J 2 bases short, with 13 bases between. The germline V gene has CDR1 LGHNA and CDR2 YSLEER. The chain's CDR3 is CASSQVSQGVTDTQYF. The CDR3, as DNA: TGCGCCAGCAGCCAAGTCTCACAGGGAGTCACAGATACGCAGTATTTT.

CDR3 loop: CASSVNSYEQYF. The CDR3 DNA sequence: TGCGCCAGCAGCGTGAACTCCTACGAGCAGTACTTC. This chain links TRBV10-2 with TRBJ2-7; D unclear. This CDR3 has 12 amino acids. V shed 6 bases and J shed 0 bases, with 6 bases lying between them. Per the germline V gene, CDR1 is WSHSY and CDR2 is SAAADI.

This clone occurred once. The rearrangement joins TRBV7-9 to TRBJ1-5; D is perhaps TRBD1 (6 bases). Germline CDR1 reads SEHNR; CDR2 reads FQNEAQ (reference sequence). Trimming pared 0 bases from V and 5 bases from J, leaving 11 bases between. The CDR3 spans 15 residues. The CDR3 nucleotides are TGTGCCAGCAGCTTAGCGGGGAACAGGGATCAGCCCCAGCATTTT. Translating it yields CASSLAGNRDQPQHF.

This clone was observed a handful of times. Additional DNA sequences in this sample encode the identical CDR3. This chain uses TRBV6-1 with TRBJ1-2; 8 bases are shared with TRBD1. J lost 7 bases, V lost 6 bases, and 7 bases had no gene match. Germline assignment: CDR1 MNHNS and CDR2 SASEGT. CDR3 size: 13 residues. The CDR3 bases are TGTGCCAGCAGGCCAGGGGGCGGGGGTGGCTACACCTTC. Encoded protein: CASRPGGGGGYTF.

The chain links TRBV28 to TRBJ1-1, with D unresolved. CDR3 size: 13 residues. Trimming took 2 bases from V and 6 from J, leaving 10 bases between them. Germline assignment: CDR1 MDHEN and CDR2 SYDVKM. The CDR3 coding sequence is TGTGCCAGCAGTTTAGACGTAGAATCTGAAGCTTTCTTT. As protein: CASSLDVESEAFF.

The chain combines TRBV7-2 with TRBJ2-1; 8 nucleotides agree with TRBD1. The CDR3 is made up of 18 amino acids. Germline assignment: CDR1 SGHTA and CDR2 FQGNSA. J was trimmed by 10 bases and V by 0 bases; bases with no gene match: 17. The DNA for the CDR3 is TGTGCCAGCAGCTTAGCACCCCCAGGGGGCTCCCATACTCCAGAGCAGTTCTTC. It is translated as CASSLAPPGGSHTPEQFF.

This clone appeared a single time. V gene TRBV27 combines with J gene TRBJ2-1, with unresolved D. V dropped 2 bases and J dropped 0 bases, with 8 bases sitting between them. The CDR3 sequence is 15 residues long. The germline V gene has CDR1 MNHEY and CDR2 SMNVEV (reference sequence). The CDR3 is CASSLGYRSYNEQFF. CDR3 coding DNA: TGTGCCAGCAGTTTAGGGTACCGCTCCTACAATGAGCAGTTCTTC.

The J gene is TRBJ2-7, the V gene TRBV7-8, with a tentative D call TRBD2 (6 bases). The CDR3 sequence is 16 residues long. Germline V CDR1 and CDR2: SGHVS, FQNEAQ. The germline V and J ends were trimmed by 5 bases and 3 bases, with 20 bases remaining between them. CDR3 in DNA: TGTGCCAGCAGCCTCAATTCGGGACTGACTAACTACGAGCAGTACTTC. Protein: CASSLNSGLTNYEQYF.

Concerning this clone itself: The junction departs from germline at one end; a sequencing error may be responsible. The rearrangement links TRBV18 to TRBJ1-4, with 8 positions matching TRBD1. CDR3 length: 15 amino acids. Germline loops: CDR1 KGHSH, CDR2 LQKENI. CDR3 sequence: CASSPQGATNEKLFF. CDR3 bases: TGTGCCAGCTCACCGCAGGGGGCAACGAATGAAAAACTGTTTTTT.